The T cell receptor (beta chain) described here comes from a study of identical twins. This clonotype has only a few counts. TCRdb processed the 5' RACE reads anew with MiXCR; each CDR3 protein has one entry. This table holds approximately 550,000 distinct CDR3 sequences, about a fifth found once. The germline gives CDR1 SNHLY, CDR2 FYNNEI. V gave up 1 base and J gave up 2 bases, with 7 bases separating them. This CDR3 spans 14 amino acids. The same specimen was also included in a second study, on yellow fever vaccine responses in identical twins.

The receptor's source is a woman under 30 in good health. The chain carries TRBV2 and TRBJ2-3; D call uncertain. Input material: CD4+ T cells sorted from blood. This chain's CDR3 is CASSEGPVTDTQYF. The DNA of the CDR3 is TGTGCCAGCAGTGAAGGACCGGTCACAGATACGCAGTATTTT.